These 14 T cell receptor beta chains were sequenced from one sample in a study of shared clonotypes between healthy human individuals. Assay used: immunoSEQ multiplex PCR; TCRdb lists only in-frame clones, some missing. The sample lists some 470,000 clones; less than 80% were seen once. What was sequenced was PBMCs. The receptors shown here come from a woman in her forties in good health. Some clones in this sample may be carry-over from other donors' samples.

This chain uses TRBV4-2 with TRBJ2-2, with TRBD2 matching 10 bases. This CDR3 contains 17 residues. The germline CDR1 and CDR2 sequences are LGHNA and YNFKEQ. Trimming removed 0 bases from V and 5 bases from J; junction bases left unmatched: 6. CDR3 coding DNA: TGTGCCAGCAGCCAAGATTTTGGACTAGCGGAAACCGGGGAGCTGTTTTTT. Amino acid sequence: CASSQDFGLAETGELFF.

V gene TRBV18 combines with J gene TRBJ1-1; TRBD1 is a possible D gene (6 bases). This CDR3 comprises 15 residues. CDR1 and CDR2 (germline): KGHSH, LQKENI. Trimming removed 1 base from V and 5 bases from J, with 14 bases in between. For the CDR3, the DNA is TGTGCCAGCTCACCACGAACAGGGATGAGAACTGAAGCTTTCTTT. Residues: CASSPRTGMRTEAFF. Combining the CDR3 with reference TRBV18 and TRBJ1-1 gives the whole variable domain NAGVMQNPRHLVRRRGQEARLRCSPMKGHSHVYWYRQLPEEGLKFMVYLQKENIIDESGMPKERFSAEFPKEGPSILRIQQVVRGDSAAYFCASSPRTGMRTEAFFGQGTRLTVV.

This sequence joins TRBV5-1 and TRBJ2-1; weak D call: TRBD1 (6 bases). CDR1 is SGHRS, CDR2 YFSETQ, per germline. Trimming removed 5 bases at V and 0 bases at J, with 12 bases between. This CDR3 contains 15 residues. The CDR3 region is CASSTQGDSYNEQFF. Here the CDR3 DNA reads TGCGCCAGCAGTACACAGGGAGACTCCTACAATGAGCAGTTCTTC.

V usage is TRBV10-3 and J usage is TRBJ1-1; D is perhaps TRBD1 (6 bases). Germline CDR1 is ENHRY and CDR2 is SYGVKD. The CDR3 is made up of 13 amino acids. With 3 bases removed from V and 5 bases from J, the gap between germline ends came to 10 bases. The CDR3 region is CAISESGATEAFF. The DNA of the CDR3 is TGTGCCATCAGTGAATCAGGGGCGACTGAAGCTTTCTTT.

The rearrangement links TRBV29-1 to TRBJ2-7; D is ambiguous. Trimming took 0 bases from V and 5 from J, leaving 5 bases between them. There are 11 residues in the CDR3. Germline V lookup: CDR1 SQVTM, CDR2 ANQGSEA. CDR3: CSVEELNEQYF. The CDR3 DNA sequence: TGCAGCGTTGAAGAGTTAAACGAGCAGTACTTC.

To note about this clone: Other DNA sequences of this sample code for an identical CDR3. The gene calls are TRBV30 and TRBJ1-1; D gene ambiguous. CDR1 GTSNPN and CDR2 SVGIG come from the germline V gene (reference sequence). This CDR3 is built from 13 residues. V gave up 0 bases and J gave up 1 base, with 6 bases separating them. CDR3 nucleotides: TGTGCCTGGAGTGTAGGCCGGAACACTGAAGCTTTCTTT. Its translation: CAWSVGRNTEAFF.

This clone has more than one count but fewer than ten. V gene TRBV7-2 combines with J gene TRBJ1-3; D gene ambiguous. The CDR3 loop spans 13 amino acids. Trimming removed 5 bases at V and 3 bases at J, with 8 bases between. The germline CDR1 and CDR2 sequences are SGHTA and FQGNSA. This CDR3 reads CASSIRGGNTIYF. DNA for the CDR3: TGTGCCAGCAGCATAAGAGGTGGAAACACCATATATTTT.

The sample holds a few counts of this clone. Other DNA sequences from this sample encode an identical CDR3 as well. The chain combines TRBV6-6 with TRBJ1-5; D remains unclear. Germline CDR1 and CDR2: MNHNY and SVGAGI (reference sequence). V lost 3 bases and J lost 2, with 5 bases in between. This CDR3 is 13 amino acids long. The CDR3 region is CASSYPGNQPQHF. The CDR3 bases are TGTGCCAGCAGTTATCCAGGCAATCAGCCCCAGCATTTT.

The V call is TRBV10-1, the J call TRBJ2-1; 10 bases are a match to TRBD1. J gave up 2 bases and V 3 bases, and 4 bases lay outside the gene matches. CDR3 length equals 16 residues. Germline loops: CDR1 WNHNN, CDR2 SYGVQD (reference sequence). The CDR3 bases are TGCGCCAGCAGTGAAGCGGGACAGGGGCCCTACAATGAGCAGTTCTTC. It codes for CASSEAGQGPYNEQFF.

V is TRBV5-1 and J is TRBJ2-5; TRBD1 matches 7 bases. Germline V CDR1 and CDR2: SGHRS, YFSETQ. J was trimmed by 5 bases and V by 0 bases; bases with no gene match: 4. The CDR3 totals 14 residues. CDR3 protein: CASSLGQGRETQYF. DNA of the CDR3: TGCGCCAGCAGCTTGGGACAGGGTAGGGAGACCCAGTACTTC.

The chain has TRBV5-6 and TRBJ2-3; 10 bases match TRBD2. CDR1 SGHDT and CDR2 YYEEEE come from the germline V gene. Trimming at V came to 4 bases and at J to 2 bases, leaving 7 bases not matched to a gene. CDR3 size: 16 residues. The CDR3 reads CASSPQTSGATDTQYF. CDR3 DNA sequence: TGTGCCAGCAGCCCCCAAACTAGCGGGGCCACAGATACGCAGTATTTT.

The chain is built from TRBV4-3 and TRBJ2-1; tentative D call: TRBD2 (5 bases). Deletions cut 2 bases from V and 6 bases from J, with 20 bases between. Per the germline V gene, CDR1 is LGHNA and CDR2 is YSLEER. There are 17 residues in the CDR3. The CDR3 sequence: CASSQFFLVRGGNEQFF. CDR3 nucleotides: TGCGCCAGCAGCCAATTCTTTCTAGTCCGGGGTGGCAATGAGCAGTTCTTC.

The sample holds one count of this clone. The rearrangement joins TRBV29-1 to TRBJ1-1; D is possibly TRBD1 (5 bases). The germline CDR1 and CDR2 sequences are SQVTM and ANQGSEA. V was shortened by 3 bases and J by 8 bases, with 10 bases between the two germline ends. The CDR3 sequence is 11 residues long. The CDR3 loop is CSVEGGGEAFF. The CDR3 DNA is TGCAGCGTTGAGGGGGGTGGGGAAGCTTTCTTT.

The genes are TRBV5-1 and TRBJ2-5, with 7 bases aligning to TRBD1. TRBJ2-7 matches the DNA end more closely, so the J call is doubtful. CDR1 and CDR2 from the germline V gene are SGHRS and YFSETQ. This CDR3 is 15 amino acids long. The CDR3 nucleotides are TGCGCCAGCAGCGTGGGGACAGAAAGGGCCTACGAGCAGTACTTC. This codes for CASSVGTERAYEQYF.